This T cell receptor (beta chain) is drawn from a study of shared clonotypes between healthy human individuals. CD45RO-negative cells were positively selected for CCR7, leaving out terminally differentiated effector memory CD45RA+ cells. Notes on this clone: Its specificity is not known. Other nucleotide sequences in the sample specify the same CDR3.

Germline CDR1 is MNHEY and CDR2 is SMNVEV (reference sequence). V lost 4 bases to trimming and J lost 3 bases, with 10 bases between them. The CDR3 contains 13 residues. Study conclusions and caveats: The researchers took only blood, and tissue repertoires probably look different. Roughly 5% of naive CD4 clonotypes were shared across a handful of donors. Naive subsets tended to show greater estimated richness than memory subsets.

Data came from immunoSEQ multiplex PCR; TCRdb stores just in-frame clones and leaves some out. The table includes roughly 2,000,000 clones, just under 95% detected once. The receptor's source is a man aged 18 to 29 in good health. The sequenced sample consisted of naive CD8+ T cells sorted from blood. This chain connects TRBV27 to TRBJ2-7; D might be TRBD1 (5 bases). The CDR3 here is CASSYRTGYEQYF. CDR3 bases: TGTGCCAGCAGTTACAGGACGGGCTACGAGCAGTACTTC.